What follows describes a single T cell receptor beta chain. Healthy donors of bone marrow made up the group. The data originate from a study of cytomegalovirus exposure and HLA in healthy donors. PCR amplification relied on 60 Vbeta primers (plus 13 Jbeta primers). Profiling relied on immunoSEQ multiplex PCR, and the TCRdb table lists in-frame clones only, not all of them. This sample has 100,000 to 150,000 clones; 77% occur once, and the top ten carry 4.2%. The CDR3 runs to 13 residues. Trimming took off 4 bases at V and 4 bases at J, with 11 bases between the two ends. CDR1 and CDR2 from the germline V gene are SGHTA and FQGTGA.

The V call is TRBV7-3, the J call TRBJ2-7; D gene ambiguous. Sequenced sample: PBMCs. The source of this sequence is a male donor in good health and CMV-seropositive. For the CDR3, the DNA is TGTGCCAGCAGCTCGTCAACGGGTTACGAGCAGTACTTC. This sequence encodes CASSSSTGYEQYF.